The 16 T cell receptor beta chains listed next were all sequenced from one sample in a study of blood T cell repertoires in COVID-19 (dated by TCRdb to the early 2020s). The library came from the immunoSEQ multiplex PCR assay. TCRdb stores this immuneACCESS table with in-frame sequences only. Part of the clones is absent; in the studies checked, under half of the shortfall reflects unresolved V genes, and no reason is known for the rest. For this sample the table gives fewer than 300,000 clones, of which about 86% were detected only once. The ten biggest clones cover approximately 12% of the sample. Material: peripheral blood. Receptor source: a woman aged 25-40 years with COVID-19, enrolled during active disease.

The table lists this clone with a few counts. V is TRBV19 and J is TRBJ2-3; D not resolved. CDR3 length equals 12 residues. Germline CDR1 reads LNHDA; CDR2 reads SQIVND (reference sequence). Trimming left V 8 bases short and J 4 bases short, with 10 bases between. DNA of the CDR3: TGTGCCAGTGGGCTTAACGCAGATACGCAGTATTTT. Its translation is CASGLNADTQYF.

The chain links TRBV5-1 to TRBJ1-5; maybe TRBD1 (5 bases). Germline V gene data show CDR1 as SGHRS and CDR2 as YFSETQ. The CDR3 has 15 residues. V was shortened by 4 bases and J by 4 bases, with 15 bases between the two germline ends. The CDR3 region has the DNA TGCGCCAGCAGCGTCATTCCAGGGTCAAATCAGCCCCAGCATTTT. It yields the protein CASSVIPGSNQPQHF.

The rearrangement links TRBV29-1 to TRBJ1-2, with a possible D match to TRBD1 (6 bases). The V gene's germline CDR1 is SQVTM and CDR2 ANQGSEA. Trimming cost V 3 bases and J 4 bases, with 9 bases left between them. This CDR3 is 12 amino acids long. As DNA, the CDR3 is TGCAGCGTTGAGCAGGGGTTCTATGGCTACACCTTC. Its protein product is CSVEQGFYGYTF.

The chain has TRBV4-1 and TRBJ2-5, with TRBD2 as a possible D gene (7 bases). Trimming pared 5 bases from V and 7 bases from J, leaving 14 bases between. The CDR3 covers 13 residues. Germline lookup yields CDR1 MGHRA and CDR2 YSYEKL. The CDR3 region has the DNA TGCGCCAGCAGCAAAGGGGGGGGCCGGACCCAGTACTTC. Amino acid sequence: CASSKGGGRTQYF.

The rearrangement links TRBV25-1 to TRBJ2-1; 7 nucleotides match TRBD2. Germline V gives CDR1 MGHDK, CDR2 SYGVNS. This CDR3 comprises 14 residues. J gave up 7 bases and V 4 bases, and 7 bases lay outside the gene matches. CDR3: CASSARGVLNEQFF. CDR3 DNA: TGTGCCAGCAGTGCACGGGGGGTTTTGAATGAGCAGTTCTTC.

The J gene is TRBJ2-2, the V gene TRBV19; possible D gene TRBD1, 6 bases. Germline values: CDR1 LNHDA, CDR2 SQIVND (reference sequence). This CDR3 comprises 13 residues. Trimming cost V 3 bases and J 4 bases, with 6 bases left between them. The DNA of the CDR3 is TGTGCCAGTAGTATCAGGGGCACCGGGGAGCTGTTTTTT. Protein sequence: CASSIRGTGELFF.

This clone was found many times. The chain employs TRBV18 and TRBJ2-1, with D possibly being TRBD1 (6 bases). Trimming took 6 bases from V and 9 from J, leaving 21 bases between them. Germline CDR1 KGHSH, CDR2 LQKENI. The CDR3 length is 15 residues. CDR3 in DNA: TGTGCCAGCTCCCCTATGTCCGGGACACGGGGTGAGCAGTTCTTC. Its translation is CASSPMSGTRGEQFF.

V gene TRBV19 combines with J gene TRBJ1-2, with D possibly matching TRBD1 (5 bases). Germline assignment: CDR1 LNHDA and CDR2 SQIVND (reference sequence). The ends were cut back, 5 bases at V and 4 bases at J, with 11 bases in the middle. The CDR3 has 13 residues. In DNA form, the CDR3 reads TGTGCCAGTAGTGCAGGGTTTAGCTATGGCTACACCTTC. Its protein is CASSAGFSYGYTF. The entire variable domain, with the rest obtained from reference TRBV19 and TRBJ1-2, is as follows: DGGITQSPKYLFRKEGQNVTLSCEQNLNHDAMYWYRQDPGQGLRLIYYSQIVNDFQKGDIAEGYSVSREKKESFPLTVTSAQKNPTAFYLCASSAGFSYGYTFGSGTRLTVV.

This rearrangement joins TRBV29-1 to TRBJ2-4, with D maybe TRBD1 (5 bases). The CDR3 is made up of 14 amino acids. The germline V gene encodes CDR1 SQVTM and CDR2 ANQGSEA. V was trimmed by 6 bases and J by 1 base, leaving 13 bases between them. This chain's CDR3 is CSVARVGAKNIQYF. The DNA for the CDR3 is TGCAGCGTAGCCAGGGTGGGGGCCAAAAACATTCAGTACTTC.

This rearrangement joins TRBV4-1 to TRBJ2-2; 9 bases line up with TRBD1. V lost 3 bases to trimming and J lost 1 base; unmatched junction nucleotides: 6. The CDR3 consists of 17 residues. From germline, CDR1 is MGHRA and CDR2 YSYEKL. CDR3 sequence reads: CASSHKPGQGNTGELFF. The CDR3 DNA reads TGCGCCAGCAGCCACAAGCCGGGACAGGGGAACACCGGGGAGCTGTTTTTT.

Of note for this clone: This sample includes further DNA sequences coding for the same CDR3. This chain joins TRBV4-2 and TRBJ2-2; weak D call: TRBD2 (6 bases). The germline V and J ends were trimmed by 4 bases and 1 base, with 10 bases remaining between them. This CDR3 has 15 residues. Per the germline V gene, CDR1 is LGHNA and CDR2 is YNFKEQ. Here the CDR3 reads CASSLGLQNTGELFF. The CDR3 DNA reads TGTGCCAGCAGCCTGGGACTCCAGAACACCGGGGAGCTGTTTTTT.

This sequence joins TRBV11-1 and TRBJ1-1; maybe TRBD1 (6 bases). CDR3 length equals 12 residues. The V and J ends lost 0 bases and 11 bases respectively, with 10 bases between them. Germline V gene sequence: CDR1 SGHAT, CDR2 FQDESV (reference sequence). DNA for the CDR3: TGTGCCAGCAGCTTAGCGGGGGCGTCGGCTTTCTTT. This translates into CASSLAGASAFF.

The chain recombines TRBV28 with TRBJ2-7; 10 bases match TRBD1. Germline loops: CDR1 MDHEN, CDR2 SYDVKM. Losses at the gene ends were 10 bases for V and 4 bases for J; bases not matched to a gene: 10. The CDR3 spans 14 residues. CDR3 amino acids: CATLRGQGTYEQYF. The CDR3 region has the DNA TGTGCCACCCTTAGGGGACAGGGGACGTACGAGCAGTACTTC.

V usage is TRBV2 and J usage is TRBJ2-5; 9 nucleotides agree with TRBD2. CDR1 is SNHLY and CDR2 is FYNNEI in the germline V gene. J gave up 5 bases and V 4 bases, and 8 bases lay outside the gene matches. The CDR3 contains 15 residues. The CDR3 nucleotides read TGTGCCAGCAGTGGTGCGGGCGGGGGGGCTGAGACCCAGTACTTC. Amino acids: CASSGAGGGAETQYF.

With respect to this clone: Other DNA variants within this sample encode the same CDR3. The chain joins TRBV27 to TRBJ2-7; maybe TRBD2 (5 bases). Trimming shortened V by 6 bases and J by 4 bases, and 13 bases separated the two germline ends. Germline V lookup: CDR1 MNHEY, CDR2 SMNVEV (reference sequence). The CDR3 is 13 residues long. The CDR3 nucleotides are TGTGCCAGCAGCCTAACGTCGGGGTACGAGCAGTACTTC. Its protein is CASSLTSGYEQYF.

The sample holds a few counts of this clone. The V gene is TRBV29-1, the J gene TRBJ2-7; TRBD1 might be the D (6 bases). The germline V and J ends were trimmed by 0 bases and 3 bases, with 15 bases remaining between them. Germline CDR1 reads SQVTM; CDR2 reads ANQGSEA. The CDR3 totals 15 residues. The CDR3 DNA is TGCAGCGTTGAAGAGAACAGGGTTTCGTACTACGAGCAGTACTTC. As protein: CSVEENRVSYYEQYF.